The sequence of this T cell receptor beta chain was determined in a study of OX40 agonist ivuxolimab in advanced cancers. The wider study: Ivuxolimab, an antibody that agonizes OX40 (CD134), was administered to the patients. Those enrolled were roughly 80% male, with a mean age of roughly 62 years and ages from about 20 to 79. Study results and caveats: Some patients without response likewise showed low normalized clonal expansion.

The protocol was immunoSEQ multiplex PCR, while the TCRdb copy is restricted to in-frame clones and leaves out a portion. The table lists approximately 70,000 clones, over 70% of them singletons. Remarks on this clone: Its specificity is not known.

The CDR3 is made up of 14 amino acids. V lost 3 bases, J lost 4 bases, and 13 bases lay in between. Per the germline V gene, CDR1 is SGHTA and CDR2 is FQGTGA. Baseline, cycle 4 day 1, and cycle 7 day 1 were the blood sampling points. This sample comprised CD4+ or CD8+ T cells sorted from blood, obtained in a trial of the OX40 agonist ivuxolimab. The V gene is TRBV7-3, the J gene TRBJ2-7; D gene unclear. This TCR was sampled from an adult with an advanced solid tumor such as melanoma, head and neck, liver or kidney cancer. In DNA form, the CDR3 reads TGTGCCAGCAGCTTCATGGACGGACCTTACGAGCAGTACTTC. It encodes CASSFMDGPYEQYF.